One sample yielded the 22 T cell receptor beta chains listed below, sequenced in a study of blood T cell repertoires in COVID-19. The method was immunoSEQ multiplex PCR; TCRdb's version includes in-frame clones alone and lacks a portion of them. The sample includes about 200,000 clones, about nine tenths of them seen just once. The sequenced material came from peripheral blood. The receptors come from a man older than 75 with acute or convalescent COVID-19.

This chain links TRBV27 with TRBJ2-7; D is perhaps TRBD2 (6 bases). In germline, CDR1 is MNHEY, CDR2 SMNVEV (reference sequence). V gave up 3 bases and J gave up 5 bases, with 11 bases separating them. The CDR3 is made up of 13 amino acids. The CDR3 loop reads CASSFSGVHEQYF. CDR3 bases: TGTGCCAGCAGTTTCTCGGGGGTCCACGAGCAGTACTTC.

This clone turned up a few times. The chain employs TRBV11-2 and TRBJ2-1; D unclear. V shed 5 bases and J shed 5 bases, with 13 bases lying between them. Per the germline V gene, CDR1 is SGHAT and CDR2 is FQNNGV. The CDR3 extends over 14 amino acids. This chain's CDR3 is CASSQSRGDNEQFF. The CDR3 DNA sequence: TGTGCCAGCAGCCAATCCCGAGGAGACAATGAGCAGTTCTTC.

This sequence joins TRBV10-3 and TRBJ1-6, with 7 bases identical to TRBD1. This CDR3 is built from 14 residues. V shed 8 bases, J shed 9 bases, and the junction held 10 bases outside the gene matches. Germline CDR1 reads ENHRY; CDR2 reads SYGVKD. DNA for the CDR3: TGTGCCATCGGGGCAGGCGCAGGGGGTTCACCCCTCCACTTT. This gives the protein CAIGAGAGGSPLHF.

The chain has TRBV7-9 and TRBJ1-6; maybe TRBD1 (6 bases). Looked up from germline, CDR1 is SEHNR and CDR2 is FQNEAQ (reference sequence). The CDR3 length is 13 residues. V lost 4 bases and J lost 10, with 11 bases in between. The CDR3 DNA follows: TGTGCCAGCAGCTCTAACAGGGCCTCACCCCTCCACTTT. Protein: CASSSNRASPLHF. Full variable domain (rest looked up from reference TRBV7-9 and TRBJ1-6): DTGVSQNPRHKITKRGQNVTFRCDPISEHNRLYWYRQTLGQGPEFLTYFQNEAQLEKSRLLSDRFSAERPKGSFSTLEIQRTEQGDSAMYLCASSSNRASPLHFGNGTRLTVT.

The chain couples TRBV7-2 to TRBJ2-1; 8 positions match TRBD1. Germline lookup yields CDR1 SGHTA and CDR2 FQGNSA. Trimming removed 6 bases from V and 9 bases from J; junction bases left unmatched: 10. The CDR3 is 14 residues long. The CDR3 loop is CASSHSGGYGEQFF. The CDR3 region has the DNA TGTGCCAGCAGTCACTCAGGGGGCTACGGTGAGCAGTTCTTC.

The sample holds one count of this clone. The gene calls are TRBV5-1 and TRBJ1-2, with D possibly TRBD1 on 5 matching bases. There are 15 residues in the CDR3. Germline CDR1 and CDR2: SGHRS and YFSETQ. V lost 3 bases and J 1 base, leaving 13 bases between the germline ends. The CDR3 DNA follows: TGCGCCAGCAGCTCACCGACAGTGATTAACTATGGCTACACCTTC. Translating gives CASSSPTVINYGYTF.

The V and J genes are TRBV9 and TRBJ1-2; 10 bases align to TRBD1. CDR1 SGDLS and CDR2 YYNGEE come from the germline V gene. The V gene end was trimmed by 2 bases and the J gene end by 4 bases; junction bases not matched to a gene: 8. The CDR3 loop spans 16 amino acids. CDR3 nucleotide sequence: TGTGCCAGCAGCGTGATGCCGGGACAGGGGAGCTATGGCTACACCTTC. Translating it yields CASSVMPGQGSYGYTF.

The rearrangement uses TRBV3-1 (or the pseudogene TRBV3-2) and TRBJ2-1, with 9 bases fitting TRBD1. Losses at the gene ends were 4 bases for V and 8 bases for J; bases not matched to a gene: 6. The CDR3 loop spans 14 amino acids. The germline gives CDR1 LGHDT, CDR2 YNNKEL (reference sequence). The DNA of the CDR3 is TGTGCCAGCAGCCTCTCGGGACAGGGAGATGAGCAGTTCTTC. This codes for CASSLSGQGDEQFF.

This rearrangement joins TRBV18 to TRBJ2-1; 7 bases fit TRBD1. After removal of 0 bases from V and 6 bases from J, the junction contained 8 bases not matched to a gene. Germline V CDR1 and CDR2: KGHSH, LQKENI. This CDR3 has 16 amino acids. The CDR3: CASSPPNRGVPNEQFF. CDR3 bases: TGTGCCAGCTCACCACCGAACAGGGGAGTTCCCAATGAGCAGTTCTTC.

This chain joins TRBV11-2 and TRBJ2-7; D gene uncertain. Trimming removed 6 bases from V and 2 bases from J, with 14 bases in between. Germline CDR1 and CDR2: SGHAT and FQNNGV. The CDR3 runs to 14 residues. The CDR3 spells CASRLGTTTYEQYF. CDR3 DNA: TGTGCCAGCAGACTCGGCACCACTACCTACGAGCAGTACTTC.

This chain connects TRBV6-5 to TRBJ1-5, with D maybe TRBD1 (6 bases). The germline V gene has CDR1 MNHEY and CDR2 SVGAGI. CDR3 length: 12 amino acids. Deletions cut 8 bases from V and 9 bases from J, with 14 bases between. The CDR3 loop is CASEGGRPPQHF. The CDR3 DNA follows: TGTGCCAGCGAAGGGGGTCGCCCGCCCCAGCATTTT.

The rearrangement joins TRBV6-2 or TRBV6-3 to TRBJ1-5; tentative D call: TRBD1 (5 bases). This CDR3 contains 17 residues. Trimming took 0 bases from V and 3 from J, leaving 15 bases between them. The germline gives CDR1 MNHEY, CDR2 SVGEGT. The CDR3 reads CASSYSEGRAFNQPQHF. The CDR3 DNA follows: TGTGCCAGCAGTTACTCGGAGGGGAGGGCCTTCAATCAGCCCCAGCATTTT.

The J gene is TRBJ1-1, the V gene TRBV7-2, with 9 bases fitting TRBD1. The CDR3 is 14 residues long. Germline V gene data show CDR1 as SGHTA and CDR2 as FQGNSA. V dropped 6 bases and J dropped 1; count of bases not matched to a gene: 3. Here the CDR3 reads CASRPGQGNTEAFF. The DNA for the CDR3 is TGTGCCAGCAGACCGGGACAGGGGAACACTGAAGCTTTCTTT.

The chain carries TRBV30 and TRBJ2-1, with TRBD1 identical over 8 bases. The CDR3 consists of 14 residues. The J segment lost 4 bases and the V segment lost 1 base, leaving 3 bases of the junction unmatched. Looked up from germline, CDR1 is GTSNPN and CDR2 is SVGIG (reference sequence). The CDR3 sequence: CAWSGTGRYNEQFF. The CDR3 nucleotides are TGTGCCTGGAGTGGGACAGGGAGATACAATGAGCAGTTCTTC.

The CDR3 here is CASSLGIAGEDTQYF. The CDR3 coding sequence is TGTGCCAGCAGCTTAGGAATAGCGGGAGAAGATACGCAGTATTTT. The gene calls are TRBV7-8 and TRBJ2-3; 9 positions match TRBD2. J lost 5 bases, V lost 1 base, and 4 bases had no gene match. This CDR3 is built from 15 residues. The germline V gene encodes CDR1 SGHVS and CDR2 FQNEAQ.

The count of this clone is one. The CDR3 sequence: CASSSRLAGGFTDTQYF. In DNA, the CDR3 is TGTGCCAGCAGTTCCCGACTAGCGGGAGGATTCACAGATACGCAGTATTTT. The V gene is TRBV28, the J gene TRBJ2-3; 13 bases are shared with TRBD2. CDR1 and CDR2 (germline): MDHEN, SYDVKM. This CDR3 is 17 amino acids long. The ends lost 4 bases at V and 2 bases at J; junction bases unmatched: 6.

The chain combines TRBV9 with TRBJ2-1, with 7 bases aligning to TRBD1. Germline V lookup: CDR1 SGDLS, CDR2 YYNGEE. The CDR3 consists of 14 residues. V lost 4 bases, J lost 6 bases, and 7 bases stayed unmatched. CDR3 nucleotides: TGTGCCAGCAGCCCCGGGACAGCCCGCAATGAGCAGTTCTTC. Its protein is CASSPGTARNEQFF.

V and J are TRBV5-6 and TRBJ1-3, with 8 bases that match TRBD1. There are 14 residues in the CDR3. The V gene end was trimmed by 0 bases and the J gene end by 4 bases; junction bases not matched to a gene: 0. The germline gives CDR1 SGHDT, CDR2 YYEEEE. The CDR3 loop reads CASSLGTGGNTIYF. The CDR3 coding sequence is TGTGCCAGCAGCTTGGGGACAGGGGGAAACACCATATATTTT.

This CDR3 is CASSTDPSNSYNEQFF. The CDR3, as DNA: TGTGCCAGCAGCACAGACCCTAGCAACTCCTACAATGAGCAGTTCTTC. The V call is TRBV7-3, the J call TRBJ2-1; D possibly corresponds to TRBD2 (5 bases). V lost 5 bases, J lost 0 bases, and 14 bases lay in between. Germline loops: CDR1 SGHTA, CDR2 FQGTGA. CDR3 length equals 16 residues.

This clone occurred a few times. The CDR3 nucleotides read TGCGCCAGCAGCATCAGGGGTAACTCCTACGAGCAGTACTTC. This sequence encodes CASSIRGNSYEQYF. The chain couples TRBV5-1 to TRBJ2-7, with D possibly being TRBD1 (6 bases). This CDR3 region has 14 residues. Between the trimmed V and J ends, which lost 4 bases and 0 bases, there was a span of 11 bases. Germline V gene sequence: CDR1 SGHRS, CDR2 YFSETQ.

The V call is TRBV28, the J call TRBJ1-4; TRBD1 is a possible D gene (5 bases). In germline, CDR1 is MDHEN, CDR2 SYDVKM. Deletions cut 5 bases from V and 6 bases from J, with 16 bases between. This CDR3 contains 15 residues. The CDR3 protein is CASSPQTGDDEKLFF. The CDR3 DNA is TGTGCCAGCAGTCCTCAGACGGGGGACGATGAAAAACTGTTTTTT.

V is TRBV24-1 and J is TRBJ2-4; 8 bases fit TRBD1. This CDR3 has 13 amino acids. V shed 4 bases and J 11 bases; nucleotides not matched to a gene: 6. Germline-derived CDR1 and CDR2 are KGHDR and SFDVKD. CDR3 region: CATSETRTGLQYF. The CDR3, as DNA: TGTGCCACCAGTGAGACCCGGACAGGGCTTCAGTACTTC.